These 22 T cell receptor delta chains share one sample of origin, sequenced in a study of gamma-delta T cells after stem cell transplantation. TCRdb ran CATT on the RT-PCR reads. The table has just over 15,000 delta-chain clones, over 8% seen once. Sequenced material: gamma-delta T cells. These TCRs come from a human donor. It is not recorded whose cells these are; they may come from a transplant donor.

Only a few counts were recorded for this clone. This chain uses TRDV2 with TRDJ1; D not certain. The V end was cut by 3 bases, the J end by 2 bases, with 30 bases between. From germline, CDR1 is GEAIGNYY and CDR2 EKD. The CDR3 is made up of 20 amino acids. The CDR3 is CACDAGAGHQGAPRTDKLIF. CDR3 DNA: TGTGCCTGTGACGCGGGCGCAGGGCACCAAGGGGCCCCCAGGACCGATAAACTCATCTTT.

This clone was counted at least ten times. The CDR3 loop is CACDGLGDTNYTDKLIF. CDR3 bases: TGTGCCTGTGACGGCCTAGGGGATACGAATTACACCGATAAACTCATCTTT. The chain combines TRDV2 with TRDJ1, with TRDD3 matching 9 bases. Germline V gene data show CDR1 as GEAIGNYY and CDR2 as EKD. Germline trimming cut 3 bases from V and 0 bases from J; bases unmatched to any gene: 10. The CDR3 runs 17 residues.

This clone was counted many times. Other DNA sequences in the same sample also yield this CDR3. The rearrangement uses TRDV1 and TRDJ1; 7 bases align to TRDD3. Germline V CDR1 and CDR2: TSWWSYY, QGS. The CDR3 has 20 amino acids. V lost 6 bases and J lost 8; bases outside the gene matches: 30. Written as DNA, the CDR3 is TGTGCTCTTGGAAAGCGCCTGTTCCACGACCTTTACGGGGATATTTTGAAACTCATCTTT. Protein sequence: CALGKRLFHDLYGDILKLIF.

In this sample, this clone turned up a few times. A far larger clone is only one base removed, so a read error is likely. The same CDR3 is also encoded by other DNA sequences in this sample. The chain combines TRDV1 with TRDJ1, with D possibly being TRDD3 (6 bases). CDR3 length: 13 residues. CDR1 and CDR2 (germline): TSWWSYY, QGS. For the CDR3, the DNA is TGTGCTCTGGGGGACCTAGATCACGATAAACTCATCTTT. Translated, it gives CALGDLDHDKLIF.

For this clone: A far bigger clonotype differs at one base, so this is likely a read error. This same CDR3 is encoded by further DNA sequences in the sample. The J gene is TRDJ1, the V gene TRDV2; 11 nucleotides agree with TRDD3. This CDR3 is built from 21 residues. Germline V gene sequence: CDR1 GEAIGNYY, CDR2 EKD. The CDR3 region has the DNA TGTGCCTGTGACACCGTGTCGCTGGGGGATACTTCTACTCAATCCACCGACAAACTCATCTTT. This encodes CACDTVSLGDTSTQSTDKLIF.

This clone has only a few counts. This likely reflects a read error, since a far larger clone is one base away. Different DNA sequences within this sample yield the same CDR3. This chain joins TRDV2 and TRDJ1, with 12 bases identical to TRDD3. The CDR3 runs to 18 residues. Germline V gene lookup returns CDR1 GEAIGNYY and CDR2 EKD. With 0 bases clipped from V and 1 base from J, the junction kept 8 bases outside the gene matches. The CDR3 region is CACDTVLGDTRSTDKLIF. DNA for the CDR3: TGTGCCTGTGACACCGTCCTGGGGGATACGAGGAGCACCGATAAACTCATCTTT.

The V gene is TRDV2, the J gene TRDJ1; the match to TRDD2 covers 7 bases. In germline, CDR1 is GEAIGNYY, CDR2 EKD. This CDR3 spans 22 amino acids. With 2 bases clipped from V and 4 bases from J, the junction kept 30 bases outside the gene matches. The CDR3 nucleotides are TGTGCCTGTGACAAGATTCCTACCTCGGTCCTGTTGGATAACAGAGCGGACGATAAACTCATCTTT. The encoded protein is CACDKIPTSVLLDNRADDKLIF.

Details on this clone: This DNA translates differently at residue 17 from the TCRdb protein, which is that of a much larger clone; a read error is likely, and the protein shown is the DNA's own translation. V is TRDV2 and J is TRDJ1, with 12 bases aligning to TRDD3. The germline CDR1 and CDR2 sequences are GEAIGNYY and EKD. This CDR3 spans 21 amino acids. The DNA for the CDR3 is TGTGCCTGTGACACCGTCACTGGGGGATACAACGGGACTTCGTACACCGTTAAACTCATCTTT. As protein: CACDTVTGGYNGTSYTVKLIF.

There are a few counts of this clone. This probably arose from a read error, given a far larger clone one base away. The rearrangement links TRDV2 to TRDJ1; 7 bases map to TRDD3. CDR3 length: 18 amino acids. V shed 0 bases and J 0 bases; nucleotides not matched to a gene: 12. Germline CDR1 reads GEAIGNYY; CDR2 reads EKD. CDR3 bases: TGTGCCTGTGACACCTTAACTGGGGATAGAGAGAACACCGATAAACTCATCTTT. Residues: CACDTLTGDRENTDKLIF.

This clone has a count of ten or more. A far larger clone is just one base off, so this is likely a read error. CDR3 sequence (DNA): TGTGCCTGTGACACCGCGGGGGATAAAACCGATAAACTCATCTTT. Protein product: CACDTAGDKTDKLIF. The chain combines TRDV2 with TRDJ1; 8 positions agree with TRDD3. The CDR3 covers 15 residues. The J segment lost 2 bases and the V segment lost 0 bases, leaving 4 bases of the junction unmatched. Germline-derived CDR1 and CDR2 are GEAIGNYY and EKD.

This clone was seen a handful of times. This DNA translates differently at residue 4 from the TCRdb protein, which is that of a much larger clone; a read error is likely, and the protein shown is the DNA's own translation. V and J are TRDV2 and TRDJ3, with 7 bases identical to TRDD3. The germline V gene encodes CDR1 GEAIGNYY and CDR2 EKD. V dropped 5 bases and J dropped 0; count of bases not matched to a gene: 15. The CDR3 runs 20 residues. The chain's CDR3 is CACGHAGGFKDSWDTRQMFF. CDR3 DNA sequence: TGTGCCTGTGGCCACGCTGGGGGTTTTAAAGACTCCTGGGACACCCGACAGATGTTTTTC.

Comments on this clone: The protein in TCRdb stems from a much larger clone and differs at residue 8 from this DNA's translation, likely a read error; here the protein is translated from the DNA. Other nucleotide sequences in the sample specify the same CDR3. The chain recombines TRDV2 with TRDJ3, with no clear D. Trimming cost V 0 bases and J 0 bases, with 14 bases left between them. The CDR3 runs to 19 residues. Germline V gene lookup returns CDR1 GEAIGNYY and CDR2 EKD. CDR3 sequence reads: CACDTVGVESSWDTRQMFF. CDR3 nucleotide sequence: TGTGCCTGTGACACCGTAGGGGTCGAGAGCTCCTGGGACACCCGACAGATGTTTTTC.

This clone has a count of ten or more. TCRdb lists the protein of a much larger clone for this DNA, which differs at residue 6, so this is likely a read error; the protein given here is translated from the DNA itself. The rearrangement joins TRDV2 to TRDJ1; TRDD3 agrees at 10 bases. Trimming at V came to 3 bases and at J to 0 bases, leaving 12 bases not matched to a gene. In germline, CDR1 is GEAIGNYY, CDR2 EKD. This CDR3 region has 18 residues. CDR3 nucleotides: TGTGCCTGTGACGCTATGGGGGATACCCTAACGTACACCGATAAACTCATCTTT. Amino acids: CACDAMGDTLTYTDKLIF.

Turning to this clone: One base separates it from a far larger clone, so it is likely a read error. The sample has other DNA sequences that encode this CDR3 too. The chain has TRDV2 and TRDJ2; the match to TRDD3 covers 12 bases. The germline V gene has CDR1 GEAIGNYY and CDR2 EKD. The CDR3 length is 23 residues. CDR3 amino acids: CACDTLTPVLGDTPPDLTAQLFF. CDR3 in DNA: TGTGCCTGTGACACCCTGACACCCGTACTGGGGGATACACCACCGGACTTGACAGCACAGCTCTTCTTT.

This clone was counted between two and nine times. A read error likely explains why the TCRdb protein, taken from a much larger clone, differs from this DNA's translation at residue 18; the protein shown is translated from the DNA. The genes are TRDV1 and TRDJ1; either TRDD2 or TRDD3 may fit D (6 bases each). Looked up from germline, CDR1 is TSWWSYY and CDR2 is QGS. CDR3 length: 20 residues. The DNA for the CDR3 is TGTGCTCTTGGGGAAAGTGGTGGGTCCTACGGGGACTGGGAGGCCGATAAATTCATCTTT. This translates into CALGESGGSYGDWEADKFIF.

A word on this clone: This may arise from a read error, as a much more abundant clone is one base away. Written as DNA, the CDR3 is TGTGCCTGTTCACTCAGTCCGCGGTACACCGATAAACTCATCTTT. Amino acids: CACSLSPRYTDKLIF. The rearrangement links TRDV3 to TRDJ1; D is unclear. There are 15 residues in the CDR3. Germline-derived CDR1 and CDR2 are TVYSNPD and GDNSRS (reference sequence). Trimming cost V 4 bases and J 0 bases, with 18 bases left between them.

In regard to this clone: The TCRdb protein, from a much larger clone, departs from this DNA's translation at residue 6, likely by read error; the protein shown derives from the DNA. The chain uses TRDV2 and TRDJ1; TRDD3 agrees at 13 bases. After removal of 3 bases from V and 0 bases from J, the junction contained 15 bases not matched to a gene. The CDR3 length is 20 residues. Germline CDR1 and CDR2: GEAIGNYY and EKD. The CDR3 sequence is CACDPSLGDTPFDDTDKLIF. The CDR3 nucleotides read TGTGCCTGTGACCCGTCACTGGGGGATACGCCTTTCGATGACACCGATAAACTCATCTTT.

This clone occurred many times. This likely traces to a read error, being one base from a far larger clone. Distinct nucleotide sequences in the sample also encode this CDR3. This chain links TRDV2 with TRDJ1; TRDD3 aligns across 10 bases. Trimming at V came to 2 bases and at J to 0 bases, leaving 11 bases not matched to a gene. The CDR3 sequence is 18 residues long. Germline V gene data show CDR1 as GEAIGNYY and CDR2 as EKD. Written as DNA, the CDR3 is TGTGCCTGTGACAGAGGGGGGGATACGAGATCTTACACCGATAAACTCATCTTT. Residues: CACDRGGDTRSYTDKLIF.

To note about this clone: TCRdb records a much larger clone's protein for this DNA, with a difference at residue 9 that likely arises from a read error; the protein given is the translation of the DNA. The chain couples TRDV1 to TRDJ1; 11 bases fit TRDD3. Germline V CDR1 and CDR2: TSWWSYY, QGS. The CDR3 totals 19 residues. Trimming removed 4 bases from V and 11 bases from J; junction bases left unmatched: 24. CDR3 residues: CALGVTTFPLELGDIGLIF. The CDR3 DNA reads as TGTGCTCTTGGGGTCACCACCTTCCCACTCGAACTGGGGGATATAGGTCTCATCTTT.

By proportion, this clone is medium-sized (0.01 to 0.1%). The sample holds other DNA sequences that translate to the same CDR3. Here the CDR3 reads CACERVLGDTSSWDTRQMFF. The CDR3 DNA sequence: TGTGCCTGTGAACGAGTACTGGGGGATACAAGCTCCTGGGACACCCGACAGATGTTTTTC. The chain links TRDV2 to TRDJ3; 12 nucleotides align to TRDD3. The J segment lost 0 bases and the V segment lost 4 bases, leaving 9 bases of the junction unmatched. Germline V gives CDR1 GEAIGNYY, CDR2 EKD. The CDR3 sequence is 20 residues long.

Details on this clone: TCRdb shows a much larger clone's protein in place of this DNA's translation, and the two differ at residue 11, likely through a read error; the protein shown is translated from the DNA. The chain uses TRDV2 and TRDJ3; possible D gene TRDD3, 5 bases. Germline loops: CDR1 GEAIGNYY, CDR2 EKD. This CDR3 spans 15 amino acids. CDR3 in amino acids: CACDSLAWDTLQMFF. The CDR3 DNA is TGTGCCTGTGACTCCCTTGCCTGGGACACCCTACAGATGTTTTTC.

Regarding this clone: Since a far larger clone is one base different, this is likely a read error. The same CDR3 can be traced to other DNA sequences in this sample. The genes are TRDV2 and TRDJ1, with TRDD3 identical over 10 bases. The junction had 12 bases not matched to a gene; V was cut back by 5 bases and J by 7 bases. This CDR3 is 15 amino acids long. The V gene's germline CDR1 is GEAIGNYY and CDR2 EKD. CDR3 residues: CACVPLGDSWAKLIF. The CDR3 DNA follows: TGTGCCTGTGTGCCTCTGGGGGATAGTTGGGCTAAACTCATCTTT.